This entry lists 21 T cell receptor beta chains sequenced from one sample in a study of early T cells in non-severe SARS-CoV-2 infection. MiXCR was run by TCRdb on the 5' RACE reads, yielding one entry per CDR3 protein. The table includes more than 20,000 distinct CDR3 sequences, roughly 5.3% detected once. The material sequenced was whole blood. These TCRs come from an adult who was a healthcare worker with PCR-confirmed SARS-CoV-2 infection or an uninfected control (not recorded which).

Ten or more counts support this clonotype. The J gene is TRBJ1-6, the V gene TRBV20-1; TRBD1 aligns across 10 bases. Germline assignment: CDR1 DFQATT and CDR2 SNEGSKA (reference sequence). Trimming removed 5 bases from V and 10 bases from J; junction bases left unmatched: 8. The CDR3 runs 14 residues. The CDR3 DNA reads as TGCAGTGCTGGGGGACAGGGGCTCACCTCACCCCTCCACTTT. This sequence encodes CSAGGQGLTSPLHF.

This clonotype showed up many times. The chain recombines TRBV20-1 with TRBJ1-5; weak D call: TRBD1 (6 bases). The CDR3 runs to 13 residues. Trimming removed 5 bases at V and 6 bases at J, with 14 bases between. Germline V gene lookup returns CDR1 DFQATT and CDR2 SNEGSKA (reference sequence). Here the CDR3 DNA reads TGCAGTGCTGTACAGGGTACGGCTCAGCCCCAGCATTTT. It translates to CSAVQGTAQPQHF.

This clonotype was picked up many times. The gene calls are TRBV6-2 or TRBV6-3 and TRBJ2-7; 15 bases match TRBD2. The V segment lost 5 bases and the J segment 3 bases; nucleotides outside the gene matches: 8. The V gene's germline CDR1 is MNHEY and CDR2 SVGEGT. There are 17 residues in the CDR3. CDR3 DNA sequence: TGTGCCAGCAGTGGCGGGACTAGCGGGAGGATTGTCTACGAGCAGTACGTC. Translating it yields CASSGGTSGRIVYEQYV.

Ten or more counts support this clonotype. The V and J genes are TRBV11-3 and TRBJ2-1, with TRBD2 matching over 7 bases. From germline, CDR1 is SGHNT and CDR2 YENEEA. J was trimmed by 0 bases and V by 0 bases; bases with no gene match: 5. This CDR3 comprises 17 residues. CDR3 amino acids: CASSLDSAGVSYNEQFF. Written as DNA, the CDR3 is TGTGCCAGCAGCTTAGACTCGGCGGGAGTCTCCTACAATGAGCAGTTCTTC.

At least ten counts were recorded for this clonotype. This chain uses TRBV2 with TRBJ1-2; tentatively, D is TRBD1 (5 bases). The CDR3 is made up of 13 amino acids. The germline V gene encodes CDR1 SNHLY and CDR2 FYNNEI. Trimming took 0 bases from V and 7 from J, leaving 9 bases between them. The CDR3 DNA reads TGTGCCAGCAGTGAAGCGTCAGGGTTTGGCTACACCTTC. Translation: CASSEASGFGYTF.

This chain uses TRBV29-1 with TRBJ2-7; 10 bases align to TRBD1. The CDR3 covers 14 residues. The V and J ends lost 5 bases and 3 bases, in that order; junction bases with no gene match: 7. Germline CDR1 reads SQVTM; CDR2 reads ANQGSEA. The CDR3 nucleotides are TGCAGCGTTTCCGGGACAGGGGATATCTACGAGCAGTACTTC. Amino acid sequence: CSVSGTGDIYEQYF.

The sample holds many counts of this clonotype. The chain is built from TRBV24-1 and TRBJ2-2, with a possible D match to TRBD2 (5 bases). The germline gives CDR1 KGHDR, CDR2 SFDVKD. This CDR3 has 13 residues. Trimming took off 5 bases at V and 5 bases at J, with 8 bases between the two ends. The CDR3 is CATSVRATGELFF. In nucleotides, the CDR3 is TGTGCCACCAGTGTGAGGGCGACCGGGGAGCTGTTTTTT.

Ten or more counts support this clonotype. The chain carries TRBV20-1 and TRBJ2-6, with no clear D. Germline CDR1 and CDR2: DFQATT and SNEGSKA (reference sequence). The CDR3 is 14 amino acids. Between the trimmed V and J ends, which lost 5 bases and 0 bases, there was a span of 8 bases. In nucleotides, the CDR3 is TGCAGTGCTGTAGACAACTCTGGGGCCAACGTCCTGACTTTC. Translating gives CSAVDNSGANVLTF.

This clonotype was detected many times. V usage is TRBV9 and J usage is TRBJ2-6; 13 bases fit TRBD2. The CDR3 length is 18 residues. CDR1 SGDLS and CDR2 YYNGEE come from the germline V gene. The trim removed 3 bases at V and 1 base at J, leaving 4 bases unmatched. CDR3 bases: TGTGCCAGCAGCGCCCGACTAGCGGGAGGATCTGGGGCCAACGTCCTGACTTTC. Protein: CASSARLAGGSGANVLTF.

This clonotype has only a few counts. CDR3 loop: CASSVASSGSSYNEQFF. The CDR3 DNA reads TGTGCCAGCAGCGTAGCCTCTAGCGGGAGCTCCTACAATGAGCAGTTCTTC. This chain joins TRBV9 and TRBJ2-1, with 10 bases aligning to TRBD2. The CDR3 covers 17 residues. The junction had 3 bases not matched to a gene; V was cut back by 0 bases and J by 0 bases. The germline V gene encodes CDR1 SGDLS and CDR2 YYNGEE.

This clonotype was counted many times. The V call is TRBV12-3 or TRBV12-4, the J call TRBJ1-4; no clear D gene. V lost 6 bases to trimming and J lost 0 bases, with 11 bases between them. The CDR3 has 15 residues. CDR3 coding DNA: TGTGCCAGCAGACCAGGCGGTGCAACTAATGAAAAACTGTTTTTT. Amino acid sequence: CASRPGGATNEKLFF.

This clonotype was recorded at least ten times. This chain links TRBV7-2 with TRBJ2-5, with TRBD2 matching 7 bases. CDR1 is SGHTA and CDR2 is FQGNSA in the germline V gene. The CDR3 is 14 residues long. The V and J ends lost 2 bases and 1 base, in that order; junction bases with no gene match: 1. The DNA of the CDR3 is TGTGCCAGCAGCTTACTAGCGGTCCAAGAGACCCAGTACTTC. It encodes CASSLLAVQETQYF.

This clonotype was counted between two and nine times. The V and J genes are TRBV7-6 and TRBJ2-6, with D tentatively TRBD1 (5 bases). The CDR3 has 15 residues. Germline V gene sequence: CDR1 SGHVS, CDR2 FNYEAQ. Deletions cut 5 bases from V and 4 bases from J, with 12 bases between. CDR3 in DNA: TGTGCCAGCAGCCAGGGCGAGACCGGGGCCAACGTCCTGACTTTC. Translated: CASSQGETGANVLTF.

At least ten counts were recorded for this clonotype. This chain joins TRBV7-2 and TRBJ2-1; D call uncertain. V lost 1 base and J lost 4, with 8 bases in between. CDR1 is SGHTA, CDR2 FQGNSA, per germline. The CDR3 consists of 14 residues. CDR3 residues: CASSLVWGYNEQFF. In DNA form, the CDR3 reads TGTGCCAGCAGCTTAGTTTGGGGATACAATGAGCAGTTCTTC.

The J gene is TRBJ1-2, the V gene TRBV4-3, with TRBD1 matching over 7 bases. The ends lost 1 base at V and 5 bases at J; junction bases unmatched: 7. Germline CDR1 reads LGHNA; CDR2 reads YSLEER. This CDR3 is 15 amino acids long. Written as DNA, the CDR3 is TGCGCCAGCAGCCAAGGAGGAGGGGGCGCATATGGCTACACCTTC. Amino acid sequence: CASSQGGGGAYGYTF.

The chain carries TRBV2 and TRBJ2-6; no definite D call. Between the trimmed V and J ends, which lost 6 bases and 2 bases, there was a span of 11 bases. This CDR3 region has 15 residues. Germline CDR1 and CDR2: SNHLY and FYNNEI. The CDR3 here is CASRVQKTGANVLTF. In nucleotides, the CDR3 is TGTGCCAGCAGAGTTCAGAAAACTGGGGCCAACGTCCTGACTTTC.

This clonotype was counted ten times or more. V usage is TRBV7-2 and J usage is TRBJ1-1; D is unresolved. This CDR3 has 12 residues. From germline, CDR1 is SGHTA and CDR2 FQGNSA. V gave up 1 base and J gave up 7 bases, with 7 bases separating them. The DNA for the CDR3 is TGTGCCAGCAGCTTAGGTCGTGGTGAAGCTTTCTTT. Translated: CASSLGRGEAFF.

This clonotype was seen ten or more times. In DNA form, the CDR3 reads TGTGCCAGCAGCACTAGCGGGAGCTACAATGAGCAGTTCTTC. It encodes CASSTSGSYNEQFF. This rearrangement joins TRBV3-1 to TRBJ2-1, with 11 nucleotides matching TRBD2. Trimming at V came to 5 bases and at J to 3 bases, leaving 0 bases not matched to a gene. The CDR3 is 14 residues long. Germline-derived CDR1 and CDR2 are LGHDT and YNNKEL (reference sequence).

This clonotype was recorded at least ten times. The chain couples TRBV19 to TRBJ1-1; TRBD1 is a possible D gene (5 bases). Per germline, CDR1 LNHDA and CDR2 SQIVND (reference sequence). The CDR3 covers 15 residues. Trimming left V 1 base short and J 0 bases short, with 9 bases between. The CDR3 protein is CASSIVTGLNTEAFF. The CDR3 nucleotides are TGTGCCAGTAGTATAGTTACAGGATTGAACACTGAAGCTTTCTTT.

Ten or more counts support this clonotype. The rearrangement uses TRBV7-2 and TRBJ2-3, with D maybe TRBD2 (5 bases). This CDR3 spans 16 amino acids. Trimming cost V 5 bases and J 0 bases, with 15 bases left between them. Germline V CDR1 and CDR2: SGHTA, FQGNSA. The CDR3 spells CASSVMRVLSTDTQYF. The CDR3 region has the DNA TGTGCCAGCAGCGTCATGCGGGTCCTCAGCACAGATACGCAGTATTTT.

The table lists this clonotype with many counts. The V gene is TRBV5-5, the J gene TRBJ2-3; tentatively, D is TRBD1 (5 bases). The germline V and J ends were trimmed by 5 bases and 3 bases, with 22 bases remaining between them. Germline V gene lookup returns CDR1 SGHKS and CDR2 YYEKEE (reference sequence). The CDR3 runs 17 residues. CDR3 sequence reads: CASRKGADRSMTDTQYF. The CDR3 nucleotides are TGTGCCAGCAGGAAAGGGGCCGACAGAAGTATGACAGATACGCAGTATTTT.